The source of this T cell receptor beta chain is a study of T cell responses to AZD1222 COVID-19 vaccine. Study-level results: Spike-specific TCR breadth rose after two AZD1222 doses, and depth rose as well. Reportedly, nearly half the spike-specific TCRs target unmutated variant regions. Spike as a whole was targeted by vaccine-associated CD4 TCRs, dominant at 160-218 and 743-854.

The table came from immunoSEQ multiplex PCR; TCRdb's copy has only in-frame clones and leaves some out. The sample includes about 120,000 clones, over 85% seen only once; the top ten take roughly 8.9%. The CDR3 contains 14 residues. The trim removed 2 bases at V and 4 bases at J, leaving 7 bases unmatched. Germline values: CDR1 GTSNPN, CDR2 SVGIG (reference sequence). This clone has a handful of counts. The antigen is unknown. The sequenced sample was peripheral blood, obtained on day 0 of AZD1222 vaccination. The origin of this receptor is an adult in good health. The chain combines TRBV30 with TRBJ1-2; 7 bases line up with TRBD1. This chain's CDR3 is CAWSSGQPIYGYTF. In DNA, the CDR3 is TGTGCCTGGAGTTCGGGACAGCCTATCTATGGCTACACCTTC.